The 4 T cell receptor beta chains reported below all come from one sample, sequenced in a study of blood T cell repertoires in COVID-19. Repertoires were generated with immunoSEQ multiplex PCR, while TCRdb's copy carries only in-frame clones and drops some. Among 200,000 or so clones listed, about four fifths were seen once. The sample consisted of PBMCs or T cells enriched from blood (not recorded which). Receptors originate from a man aged 60-69 years who had recovered from COVID-19.

The V gene is TRBV7-8, the J gene TRBJ2-2, with TRBD1 matching over 7 bases. The V and J ends lost 5 bases and 5 bases, in that order; junction bases with no gene match: 8. The germline CDR1 and CDR2 sequences are SGHVS and FQNEAQ. The CDR3 contains 15 residues. The CDR3 loop reads CASSIRQGRTGELFF. CDR3 nucleotides: TGTGCCAGCAGCATCAGACAGGGTCGGACCGGGGAGCTGTTTTTT.

The chain uses TRBV11-3 and TRBJ2-4, with D perhaps matching TRBD2 (6 bases). V lost 11 bases to trimming and J lost 4 bases, with 15 bases between them. This CDR3 spans 13 amino acids. Germline V gene sequence: CDR1 SGHNT, CDR2 YENEEA. CDR3 DNA: TGTGCCTCCGCGGGGTCCCCTAAAAACATTCAGTACTTC. It translates to CASAGSPKNIQYF.

This chain connects TRBV5-4 to TRBJ2-7, with 11 bases aligning to TRBD2. Germline V gene sequence: CDR1 SGHNT, CDR2 YYREEE (reference sequence). The CDR3 covers 15 residues. The junction had 5 bases not matched to a gene; V was cut back by 3 bases and J by 3 bases. The CDR3 loop is CASSSRLAGNYEQYF. In DNA form, the CDR3 reads TGTGCCAGCAGCTCGCGACTAGCGGGGAACTACGAGCAGTACTTC.

The chain recombines TRBV12-5 with TRBJ1-5, with D perhaps matching TRBD1 (5 bases). V lost 2 bases and J 4 bases, leaving 12 bases between the germline ends. Per germline, CDR1 LGHNT and CDR2 FRNRAP. The CDR3 loop spans 15 amino acids. CDR3 DNA sequence: TGTGCTAGTGGTTTGCCTGGCGGGGGAAATCAGCCCCAGCATTTT. It encodes CASGLPGGGNQPQHF.